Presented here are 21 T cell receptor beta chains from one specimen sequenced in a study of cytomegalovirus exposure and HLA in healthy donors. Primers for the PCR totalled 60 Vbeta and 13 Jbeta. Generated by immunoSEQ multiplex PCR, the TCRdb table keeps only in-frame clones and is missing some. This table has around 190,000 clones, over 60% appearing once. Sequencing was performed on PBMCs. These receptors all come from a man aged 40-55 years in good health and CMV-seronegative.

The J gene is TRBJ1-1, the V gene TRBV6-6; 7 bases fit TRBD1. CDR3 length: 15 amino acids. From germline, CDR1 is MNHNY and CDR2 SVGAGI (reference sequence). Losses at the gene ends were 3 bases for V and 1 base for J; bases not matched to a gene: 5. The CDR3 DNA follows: TGTGCCAGCAGTTATCTCCGGGACAGGAACACTGAAGCTTTCTTT. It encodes CASSYLRDRNTEAFF.

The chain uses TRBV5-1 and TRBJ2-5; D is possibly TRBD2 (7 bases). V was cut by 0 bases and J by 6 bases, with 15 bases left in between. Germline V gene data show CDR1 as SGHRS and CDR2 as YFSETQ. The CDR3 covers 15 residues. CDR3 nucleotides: TGCGCCAGCAGCTTGGAGACGGGGGGCGAACAGACCCAGTACTTC. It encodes CASSLETGGEQTQYF.

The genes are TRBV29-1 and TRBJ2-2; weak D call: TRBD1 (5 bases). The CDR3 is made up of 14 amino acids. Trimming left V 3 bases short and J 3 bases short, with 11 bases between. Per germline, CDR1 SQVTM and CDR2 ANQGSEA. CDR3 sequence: CSVDRAGDTGELFF. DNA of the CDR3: TGCAGCGTTGACAGGGCTGGGGACACCGGGGAGCTGTTTTTT.

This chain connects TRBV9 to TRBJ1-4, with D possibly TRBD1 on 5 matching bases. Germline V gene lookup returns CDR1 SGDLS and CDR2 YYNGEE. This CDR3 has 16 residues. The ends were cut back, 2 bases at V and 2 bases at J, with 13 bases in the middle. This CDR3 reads CASSVTAGITNEKLFF. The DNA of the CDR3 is TGTGCCAGCAGCGTTACTGCAGGGATTACTAATGAAAAACTGTTTTTT. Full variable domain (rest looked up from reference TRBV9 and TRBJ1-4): DSGVTQTPKHLITATGQRVTLRCSPRSGDLSVYWYQQSLDQGLQFLIQYYNGEERAKGNILERFSAQQFPDLHSELNLSSLELGDSALYFCASSVTAGITNEKLFFGSGTQLSVL.

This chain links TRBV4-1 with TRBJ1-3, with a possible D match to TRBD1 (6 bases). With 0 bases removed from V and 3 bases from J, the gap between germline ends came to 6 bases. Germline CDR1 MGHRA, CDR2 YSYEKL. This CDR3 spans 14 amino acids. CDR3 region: CASSQDRGGNTIYF. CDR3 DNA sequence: TGCGCCAGCAGCCAAGACAGGGGTGGAAACACCATATATTTT.

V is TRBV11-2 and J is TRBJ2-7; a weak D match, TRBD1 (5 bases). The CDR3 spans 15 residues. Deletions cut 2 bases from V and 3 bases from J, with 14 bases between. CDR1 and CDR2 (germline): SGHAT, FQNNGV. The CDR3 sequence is CASSLRTNFNYEQYF. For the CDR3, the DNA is TGTGCCAGCAGCTTAAGGACAAATTTTAACTACGAGCAGTACTTC.

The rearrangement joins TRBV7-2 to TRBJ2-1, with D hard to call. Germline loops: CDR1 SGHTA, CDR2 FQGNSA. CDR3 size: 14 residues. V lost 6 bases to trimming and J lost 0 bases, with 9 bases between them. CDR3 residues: CASRSPSSYNEQFF. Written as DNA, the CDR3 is TGTGCCAGCAGAAGCCCGAGCTCCTACAATGAGCAGTTCTTC.

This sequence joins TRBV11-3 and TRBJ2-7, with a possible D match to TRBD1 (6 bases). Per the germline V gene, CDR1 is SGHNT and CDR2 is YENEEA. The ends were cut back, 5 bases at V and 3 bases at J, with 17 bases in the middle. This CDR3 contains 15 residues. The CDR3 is CASSPGTPKIYEQYF. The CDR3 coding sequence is TGTGCCAGCAGCCCCGGGACACCGAAGATCTACGAGCAGTACTTC. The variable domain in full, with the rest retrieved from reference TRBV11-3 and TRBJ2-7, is EAGVVQSPRYKIIEKKQPVAFWCNPISGHNTLYWYLQNLGQGPELLIRYENEEAVDDSQLPKDRFSAERLKGVDSTLKIQPAELGDSAVYLCASSPGTPKIYEQYFGPGTRLTVT.

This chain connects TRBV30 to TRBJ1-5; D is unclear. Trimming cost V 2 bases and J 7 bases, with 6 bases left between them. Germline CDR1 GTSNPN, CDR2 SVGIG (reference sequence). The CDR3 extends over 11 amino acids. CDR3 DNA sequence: TGTGCCTGGAGTACGGGGCAGCCCCAGCATTTT. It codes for CAWSTGQPQHF.

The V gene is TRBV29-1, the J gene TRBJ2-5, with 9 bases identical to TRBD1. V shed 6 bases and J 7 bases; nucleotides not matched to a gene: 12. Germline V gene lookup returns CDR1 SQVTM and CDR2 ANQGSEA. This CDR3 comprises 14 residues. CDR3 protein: CSVAGQGGSRTQYF. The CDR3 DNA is TGCAGCGTAGCGGGACAGGGTGGGAGTCGGACCCAGTACTTC.

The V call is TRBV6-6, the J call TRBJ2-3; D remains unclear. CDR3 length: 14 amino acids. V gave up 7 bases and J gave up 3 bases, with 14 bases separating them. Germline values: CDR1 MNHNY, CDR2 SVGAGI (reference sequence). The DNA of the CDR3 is TGTGCCAGCATCGATAGTTGGGCTACAGATACGCAGTATTTT. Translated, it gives CASIDSWATDTQYF.

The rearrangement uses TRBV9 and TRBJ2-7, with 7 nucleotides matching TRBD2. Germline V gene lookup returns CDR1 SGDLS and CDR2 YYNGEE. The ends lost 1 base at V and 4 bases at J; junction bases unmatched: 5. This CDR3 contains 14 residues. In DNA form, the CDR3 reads TGTGCCAGCAGCGTACTAGCGGACCATTACGAGCAGTACTTC. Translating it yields CASSVLADHYEQYF.

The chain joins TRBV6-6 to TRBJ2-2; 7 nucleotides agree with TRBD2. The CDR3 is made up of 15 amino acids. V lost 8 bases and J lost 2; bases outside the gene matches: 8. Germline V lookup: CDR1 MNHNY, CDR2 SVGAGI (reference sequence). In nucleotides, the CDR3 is TGTGCCAGCGCTTCAGAGCGGGGAAACACCGGGGAGCTGTTTTTT. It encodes CASASERGNTGELFF.

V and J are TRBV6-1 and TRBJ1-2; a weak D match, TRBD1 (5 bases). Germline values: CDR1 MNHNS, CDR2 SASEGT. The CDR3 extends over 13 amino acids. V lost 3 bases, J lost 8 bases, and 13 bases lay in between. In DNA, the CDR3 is TGTGCCAGCAGTGACCCACGACAGAGAGGCTACACCTTC. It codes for CASSDPRQRGYTF.

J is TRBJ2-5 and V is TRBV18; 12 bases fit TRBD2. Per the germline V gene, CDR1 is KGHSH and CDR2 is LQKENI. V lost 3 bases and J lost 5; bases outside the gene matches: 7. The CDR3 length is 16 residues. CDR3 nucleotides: TGTGCCAGCTCACCGACCCTAGCGGGGGGGTTGGAGACCCAGTACTTC. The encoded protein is CASSPTLAGGLETQYF. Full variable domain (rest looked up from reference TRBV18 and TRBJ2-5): NAGVMQNPRHLVRRRGQEARLRCSPMKGHSHVYWYRQLPEEGLKFMVYLQKENIIDESGMPKERFSAEFPKEGPSILRIQQVVRGDSAAYFCASSPTLAGGLETQYFGPGTRLLVL.

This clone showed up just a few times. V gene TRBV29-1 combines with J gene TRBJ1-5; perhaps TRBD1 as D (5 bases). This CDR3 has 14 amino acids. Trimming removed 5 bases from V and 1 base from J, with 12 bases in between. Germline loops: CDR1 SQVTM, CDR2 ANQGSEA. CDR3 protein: CSVWQGVSNQPQHF. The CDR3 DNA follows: TGCAGCGTTTGGCAGGGTGTAAGCAATCAGCCCCAGCATTTT.

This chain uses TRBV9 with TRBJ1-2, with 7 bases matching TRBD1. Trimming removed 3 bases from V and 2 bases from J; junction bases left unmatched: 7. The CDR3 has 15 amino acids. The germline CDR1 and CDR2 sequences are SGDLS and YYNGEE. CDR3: CASSANPGQNYGYTF. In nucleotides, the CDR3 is TGTGCCAGCAGCGCGAATCCGGGACAGAACTATGGCTACACCTTC.

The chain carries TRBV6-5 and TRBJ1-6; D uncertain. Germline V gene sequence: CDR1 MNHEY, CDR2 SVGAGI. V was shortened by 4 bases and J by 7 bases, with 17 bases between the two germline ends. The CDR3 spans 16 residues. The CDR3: CASSSTSRFRNSPLHF. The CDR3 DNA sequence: TGTGCCAGCAGTTCTACGAGTCGGTTCCGAAATTCACCCCTCCACTTT.

This CDR3 is CASSFTGTPIEAFF. The DNA for the CDR3 is TGTGCCAGCAGCTTTACCGGGACACCGATTGAAGCTTTCTTT. This rearrangement joins TRBV5-5 to TRBJ1-1, with TRBD1 as a possible D gene (6 bases). CDR3 length equals 14 residues. V was clipped by 2 bases and J by 7 bases, with 15 bases between them. In germline, CDR1 is SGHKS, CDR2 YYEKEE (reference sequence).

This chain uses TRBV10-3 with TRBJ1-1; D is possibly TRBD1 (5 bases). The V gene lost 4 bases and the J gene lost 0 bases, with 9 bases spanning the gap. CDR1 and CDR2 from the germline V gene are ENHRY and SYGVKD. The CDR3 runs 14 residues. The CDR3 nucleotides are TGTGCCATCAGTGGACAGAGTATGAACACTGAAGCTTTCTTT. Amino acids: CAISGQSMNTEAFF.

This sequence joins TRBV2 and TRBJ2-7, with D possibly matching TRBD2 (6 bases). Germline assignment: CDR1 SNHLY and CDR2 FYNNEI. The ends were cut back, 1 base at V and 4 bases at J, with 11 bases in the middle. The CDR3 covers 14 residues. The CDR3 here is CASSEGFGRYEQYF. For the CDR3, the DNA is TGTGCCAGCAGTGAAGGATTCGGGAGATACGAGCAGTACTTC.